Listed here are 21 T cell receptor beta chains from one sample, sequenced in a study of blood T cell repertoires in COVID-19. The protocol was immunoSEQ multiplex PCR, while the TCRdb copy is restricted to in-frame clones and leaves out a portion. This sample yields tens of thousands of clones, of which over 80% are seen a single time; about 13% belongs to the top ten. Input material: peripheral blood. The receptor set was obtained from a human donor with active COVID-19. The donor label of this sample is uncertain.

The chain uses TRBV11-2 and TRBJ2-1, with no clear D. Germline values: CDR1 SGHAT, CDR2 FQNNGV. V lost 5 bases to trimming and J lost 6 bases, with 11 bases between them. The CDR3 extends over 13 amino acids. The CDR3 sequence is CASSLRMANEQFF. The CDR3 nucleotides are TGTGCCAGCAGCCTCAGGATGGCCAATGAGCAGTTCTTC.

The chain recombines TRBV5-1 with TRBJ2-5; 8 bases line up with TRBD1. V trimming: 3 bases; J trimming: 4 bases; junction bases outside the gene matches: 5. CDR1 is SGHRS and CDR2 is YFSETQ in the germline V gene. This CDR3 spans 14 amino acids. For the CDR3, the DNA is TGCGCCAGCAGCTCCTGGACAGGGAGAGAGACCCAGTACTTC. Translation gives CASSSWTGRETQYF.

The genes are TRBV29-1 and TRBJ1-1, with 9 bases matching TRBD1. Germline V gene data show CDR1 as SQVTM and CDR2 as ANQGSEA. The ends lost 6 bases at V and 1 base at J; junction bases unmatched: 6. This CDR3 comprises 14 residues. CDR3 in DNA: TGCAGCGTCCAACAGGGGGCAGAGAACACTGAAGCTTTCTTT. Its protein is CSVQQGAENTEAFF.

The chain uses TRBV28 and TRBJ1-3; 7 positions match TRBD1. The CDR3 is 15 amino acids. Germline V gene lookup returns CDR1 MDHEN and CDR2 SYDVKM. The junction had 4 bases not matched to a gene; V was cut back by 2 bases and J by 3 bases. CDR3 coding DNA: TGTGCCAGCAGTTTAAGGGGGCGTGGTGGAAACACCATATATTTT. This sequence encodes CASSLRGRGGNTIYF.

This chain connects TRBV9 to TRBJ2-2; perhaps TRBD2 as D (6 bases). The CDR3 has 14 amino acids. Trimming removed 4 bases from V and 4 bases from J, with 11 bases in between. CDR1 and CDR2 (germline): SGDLS, YYNGEE. CDR3 nucleotide sequence: TGTGCCAGCAGCAGGTCCGGGGGCACCGGGGAGCTGTTTTTT. Protein product: CASSRSGGTGELFF.

The rearrangement links TRBV5-1 to TRBJ2-3, with TRBD2 matching 7 bases. With 7 bases clipped from V and 4 bases from J, the junction kept 9 bases outside the gene matches. The CDR3 is 14 residues long. Germline lookup yields CDR1 SGHRS and CDR2 YFSETQ. CDR3 sequence (DNA): TGCGCCAGCCGGGACCCCGGGGGGTCAGATACGCAGTATTTT. Encoded protein: CASRDPGGSDTQYF.

Here the CDR3 reads CASKAWQGAQMNEQFF. The CDR3 nucleotides are TGTGCCAGTAAAGCTTGGCAGGGGGCGCAAATGAATGAGCAGTTCTTC. This sequence joins TRBV19 and TRBJ2-1; 8 nucleotides agree with TRBD1. Unmatched junction bases numbered 15, after V lost 7 bases and J lost 7 bases. The CDR3 runs to 16 residues. Germline-derived CDR1 and CDR2 are LNHDA and SQIVND (reference sequence). Based on the CDR3 plus reference TRBV19 and TRBJ2-1, the full variable domain is DGGITQSPKYLFRKEGQNVTLSCEQNLNHDAMYWYRQDPGQGLRLIYYSQIVNDFQKGDIAEGYSVSREKKESFPLTVTSAQKNPTAFYLCASKAWQGAQMNEQFFGPGTRLTVL.

The genes are TRBV9 and TRBJ1-3; D might be TRBD1 (5 bases). Germline CDR1 is SGDLS and CDR2 is YYNGEE. CDR3 length equals 14 residues. Trimming removed 5 bases from V and 1 base from J, with 10 bases in between. The CDR3 DNA is TGTGCCAGCAGTCCCACAGGATCTGGAAACACCATATATTTT. Protein: CASSPTGSGNTIYF.

The rearrangement links TRBV5-1 to TRBJ2-1; 8 nucleotides match TRBD2. Germline-derived CDR1 and CDR2 are SGHRS and YFSETQ. The V and J ends lost 4 bases and 5 bases, in that order; junction bases with no gene match: 8. The CDR3 extends over 15 amino acids. DNA for the CDR3: TGCGCCAGCAGCGCCGGGACTAGTAGGAACAATGAGCAGTTCTTC. Translation: CASSAGTSRNNEQFF.

The chain employs TRBV11-2 and TRBJ2-5; D gene unclear. Trimming shortened V by 3 bases and J by 0 bases, and 5 bases separated the two germline ends. The CDR3 totals 13 residues. CDR1 is SGHAT and CDR2 is FQNNGV in the germline V gene. The CDR3 DNA follows: TGTGCCAGCAGCTTTTCTCACCAAGAGACCCAGTACTTC. Amino acids: CASSFSHQETQYF.

The chain recombines TRBV5-1 with TRBJ1-6; weak D call: TRBD1 (5 bases). V lost 0 bases to trimming and J lost 5 bases, with 9 bases between them. This CDR3 has 15 amino acids. Germline loops: CDR1 SGHRS, CDR2 YFSETQ. CDR3 sequence (DNA): TGCGCCAGCAGCTTGGGTCAGGGAAATAATTCACCCCTCCACTTT. This codes for CASSLGQGNNSPLHF.

This chain links TRBV7-9 with TRBJ2-1; maybe TRBD2 (6 bases). CDR3 length: 16 residues. Germline assignment: CDR1 SEHNR and CDR2 FQNEAQ (reference sequence). The ends were cut back, 5 bases at V and 5 bases at J, with 19 bases in the middle. CDR3 in DNA: TGTGCCAGCAGCCGTCCCCGGGAGACCCTAGACAATGAGCAGTTCTTC. Translated: CASSRPRETLDNEQFF. The full variable domain, rest sourced from reference TRBV7-9 and TRBJ2-1, is DTGVSQNPRHKITKRGQNVTFRCDPISEHNRLYWYRQTLGQGPEFLTYFQNEAQLEKSRLLSDRFSAERPKGSFSTLEIQRTEQGDSAMYLCASSRPRETLDNEQFFGPGTRLTVL.

The V call is TRBV11-3, the J call TRBJ2-3, with D uncertain. V was clipped by 5 bases and J by 4 bases, with 19 bases between them. Germline V CDR1 and CDR2: SGHNT, YENEEA. The CDR3 sequence is 16 residues long. For the CDR3, the DNA is TGTGCCAGCAGCACCATTGTGGTAGCCCTCTCAGATACGCAGTATTTT. This codes for CASSTIVVALSDTQYF.

V is TRBV5-1 and J is TRBJ2-3, with TRBD2 matching 12 bases. CDR3 size: 17 residues. Trimming removed 6 bases from V and 5 bases from J; junction bases left unmatched: 13. CDR1 and CDR2 from the germline V gene are SGHRS and YFSETQ. The CDR3 DNA is TGCGCCAGCACCCTCCCACGCCTAGCGGGAGGGGGAGATACGCAGTATTTT. Amino acid sequence: CASTLPRLAGGGDTQYF.

This chain connects TRBV7-2 to TRBJ1-2, with TRBD1 identical over 7 bases. CDR1 is SGHTA and CDR2 is FQGNSA in the germline V gene. The CDR3 covers 14 residues. J lost 3 bases, V lost 5 bases, and 6 bases had no gene match. The DNA of the CDR3 is TGTGCCAGCAGCCTATACGGGACAGACTATGGCTACACCTTC. Amino acid sequence: CASSLYGTDYGYTF.

The chain combines TRBV3-1 (or the pseudogene TRBV3-2) with TRBJ2-7; a weak D match, TRBD2 (6 bases). This CDR3 is built from 13 residues. Germline CDR1 reads LGHDT; CDR2 reads YNNKEL (reference sequence). The germline V and J ends were trimmed by 6 bases and 5 bases, with 14 bases remaining between them. CDR3 coding DNA: TGTGCCAGCAGTGGGGGGTTCGACGACGAGCAGTACTTC. Its translation is CASSGGFDDEQYF.

CDR3: CASSQAASGYNEQFF. As DNA, the CDR3 is TGTGCCAGCAGCCAAGCCGCTAGCGGCTACAATGAGCAGTTCTTC. The V call is TRBV3-1 (or the pseudogene TRBV3-2), the J call TRBJ2-1; 7 positions match TRBD2. Trimming removed 1 base from V and 3 bases from J; junction bases left unmatched: 3. The germline V gene has CDR1 LGHDT and CDR2 YNNKEL (reference sequence). The CDR3 loop spans 15 amino acids.

The chain employs TRBV29-1 and TRBJ2-7; D not certain. V was cut by 4 bases and J by 2 bases, with 12 bases left in between. The germline CDR1 and CDR2 sequences are SQVTM and ANQGSEA. The CDR3 has 13 amino acids. DNA of the CDR3: TGCAGCGTTGTGTTCGGCAGGACCTACGAGCAGTACTTC. Translated, it gives CSVVFGRTYEQYF.

This clone showed up just a few times. J is TRBJ2-7 and V is TRBV3-1 (or the pseudogene TRBV3-2); D is possibly TRBD2 (5 bases). CDR1 is LGHDT and CDR2 is YNNKEL in the germline V gene (reference sequence). V lost 1 base and J lost 5, with 18 bases in between. The CDR3 is 16 residues long. The CDR3 DNA reads as TGTGCCAGCAGCCAAGCGGGGAAATCGTCCCGTCACGAGCAGTACTTC. It yields the protein CASSQAGKSSRHEQYF.

The rearrangement links TRBV5-6 to TRBJ1-6; D is unresolved. Germline CDR1 and CDR2: SGHDT and YYEEEE. CDR3 length equals 15 residues. Trimming removed 0 bases from V and 8 bases from J, with 12 bases in between. CDR3 sequence reads: CASSLGPGRDSPLHF. CDR3 DNA: TGTGCCAGCAGCTTGGGCCCGGGGAGAGATTCACCCCTCCACTTT.

The chain uses TRBV9 and TRBJ1-3; D perhaps matches TRBD1 (5 bases). The V gene lost 4 bases and the J gene lost 4 bases, with 12 bases spanning the gap. Per germline, CDR1 SGDLS and CDR2 YYNGEE. The CDR3 has 14 amino acids. The CDR3 DNA sequence: TGTGCCAGCAGCCTGGGGGGTTCGGGAAACACCATATATTTT. It yields the protein CASSLGGSGNTIYF.